The clone carrying this T cell receptor beta chain was picked up a small number of times. For the second PCR, which ran for about 6 to 12 cycles, a sample-barcoded 5' primer and a J-beta primer mix were used. One entry per CDR3 protein, called by TCRdb with MiXCR from the 5' RACE reads. The table has 600,000 or so distinct CDR3 sequences, about 28% seen once. CDR1 and CDR2 (germline): KGHSH, LQKENI. V dropped 0 bases and J dropped 11 bases, with 16 bases sitting between them. The CDR3 runs 14 residues. These data come from a study of blood T cells in healthy people across ages. The sample, around 9.9 milliliters of peripheral blood, was drawn from each donor.

This receptor was identified in a woman older than 75 in good health. The sequenced material came from blood. The chain uses TRBV18 and TRBJ2-5, with D possibly being TRBD2 (5 bases). The CDR3 loop reads CASSPPTGNNEQYF. The CDR3 DNA is TGTGCCAGCTCACCACCCACGGGGAACAATGAGCAGTACTTC. Using reference TRBV18 and TRBJ2-5 for the parts outside the CDR3, the full variable domain is NAGVMQNPRHLVRRRGQEARLRCSPMKGHSHVYWYRQLPEEGLKFMVYLQKENIIDESGMPKERFSAEFPKEGPSILRIQQVVRGDSAAYFCASSPPTGNNEQYFGPGTRLLVL.